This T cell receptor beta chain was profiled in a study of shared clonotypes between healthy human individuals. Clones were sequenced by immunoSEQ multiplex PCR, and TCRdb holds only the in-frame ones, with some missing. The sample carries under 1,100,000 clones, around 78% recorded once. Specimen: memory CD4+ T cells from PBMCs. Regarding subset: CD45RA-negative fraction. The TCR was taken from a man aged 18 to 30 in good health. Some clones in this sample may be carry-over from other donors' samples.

CDR3 sequence: CASSESGLPEQYF. CDR3 sequence (DNA): TGCGCCAGCAGTGAGTCGGGACTGCCCGAGCAGTACTTC. The rearrangement joins TRBV10-2 to TRBJ2-7, with D possibly TRBD2 on 6 matching bases. This CDR3 is 13 amino acids long. From germline, CDR1 is WSHSY and CDR2 SAAADI. The germline V and J ends were trimmed by 0 bases and 6 bases, with 9 bases remaining between them.